This note documents a single TCR beta chain sequence. Its antigen is unknown. CDR3 length: 17 amino acids. V gave up 0 bases and J gave up 2 bases; unmatched junction bases: 6. The germline CDR1 and CDR2 sequences are SGHRS and YFSETQ. Treatment noted: roughly 18 received Ad26.COV2.S at low or high dose, single or two shots; about 5 received placebo; per-sample allocation not given. Samples were taken on day 63 after the first vaccine or placebo injection. This sample was included in a study of Ad26.COV2.S vaccination and SARS-CoV-2 variants. Profiling relied on immunoSEQ multiplex PCR, and the TCRdb table lists in-frame clones only, not all of them. The sample carries 380,000 or so clones, around 88% recorded once. Study results and limitations: Total T cell responses, in the TCR breadth and depth analyses, may have been underestimated.

The sequencing used peripheral blood, collected in a trial of Ad26.COV2.S vaccine versus placebo. J is TRBJ2-5 and V is TRBV5-1; 11 positions match TRBD2. The receptor was derived from a person aged 18 to 59 who received the Ad26.COV2.S COVID-19 vaccine or a placebo. This CDR3 reads CASSLALAGGKQETQYF. The CDR3, as DNA: TGCGCCAGCAGCTTGGCCCTAGCGGGGGGCAAACAAGAGACCCAGTACTTC. Based on the CDR3 plus reference TRBV5-1 and TRBJ2-5, the full variable domain is KAGVTQTPRYLIKTRGQQVTLSCSPISGHRSVSWYQQTPGQGLQFLFEYFSETQRNKGNFPGRFSGRQFSNSRSEMNVSTLELGDSALYLCASSLALAGGKQETQYFGPGTRLLVL.